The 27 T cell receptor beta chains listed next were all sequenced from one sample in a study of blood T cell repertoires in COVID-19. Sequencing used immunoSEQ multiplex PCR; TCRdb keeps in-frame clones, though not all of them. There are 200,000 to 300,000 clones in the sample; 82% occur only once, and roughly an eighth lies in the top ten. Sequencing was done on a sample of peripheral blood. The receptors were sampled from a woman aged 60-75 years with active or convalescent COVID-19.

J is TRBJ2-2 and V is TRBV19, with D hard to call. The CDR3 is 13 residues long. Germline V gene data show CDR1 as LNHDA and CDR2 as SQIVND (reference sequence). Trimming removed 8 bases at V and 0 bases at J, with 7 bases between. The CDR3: CASFRPNTGELFF. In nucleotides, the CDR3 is TGTGCCAGTTTCAGGCCGAACACCGGGGAGCTGTTTTTT.

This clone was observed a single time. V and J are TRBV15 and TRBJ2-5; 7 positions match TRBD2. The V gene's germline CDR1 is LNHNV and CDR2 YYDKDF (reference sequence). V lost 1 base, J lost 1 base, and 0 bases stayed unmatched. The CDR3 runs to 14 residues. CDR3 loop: CATSRGGGQETQYF. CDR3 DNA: TGTGCCACCAGCAGAGGCGGGGGCCAAGAGACCCAGTACTTC.

In nucleotides, the CDR3 is TGTGCCAGCAGCTTAAACCCGTCTAGCGGGGGGGCCACCGGTGAGCAGTTCTTC. Translating gives CASSLNPSSGGATGEQFF. The gene calls are TRBV7-3 and TRBJ2-1; 12 bases map to TRBD2. V lost 1 base and J lost 9; bases outside the gene matches: 13. The CDR3 contains 18 residues. Looked up from germline, CDR1 is SGHTA and CDR2 is FQGTGA.

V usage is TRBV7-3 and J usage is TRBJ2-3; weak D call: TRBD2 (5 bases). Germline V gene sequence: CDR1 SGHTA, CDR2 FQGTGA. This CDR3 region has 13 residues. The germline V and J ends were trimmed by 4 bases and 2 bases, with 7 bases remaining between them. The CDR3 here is CASSSDFTDTQYF. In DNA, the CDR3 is TGTGCCAGCAGCTCGGACTTCACAGATACGCAGTATTTT.

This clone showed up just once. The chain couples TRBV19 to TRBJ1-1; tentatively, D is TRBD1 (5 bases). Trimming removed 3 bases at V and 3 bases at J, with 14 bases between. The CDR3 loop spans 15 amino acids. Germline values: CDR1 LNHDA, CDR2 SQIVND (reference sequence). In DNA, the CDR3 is TGTGCCAGTAGTATCTCGGGGGGGGATTACACTGAAGCTTTCTTT. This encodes CASSISGGDYTEAFF.

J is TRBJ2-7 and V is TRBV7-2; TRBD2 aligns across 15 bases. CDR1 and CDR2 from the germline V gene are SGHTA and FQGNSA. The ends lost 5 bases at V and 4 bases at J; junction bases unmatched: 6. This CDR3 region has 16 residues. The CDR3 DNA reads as TGTGCCAGCAGCCCAGGGACTAGCGGGGGGAGGTACGAGCAGTACTTC. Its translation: CASSPGTSGGRYEQYF.

The CDR3 here is CASSPKGWGADTQYF. The CDR3 DNA follows: TGTGCCAGCAGCCCAAAGGGGTGGGGTGCAGATACGCAGTATTTT. This chain links TRBV7-2 with TRBJ2-3; maybe TRBD1 (5 bases). Germline-derived CDR1 and CDR2 are SGHTA and FQGNSA. V lost 5 bases and J 4 bases, leaving 16 bases between the germline ends. The length of the CDR3 is 15 residues.

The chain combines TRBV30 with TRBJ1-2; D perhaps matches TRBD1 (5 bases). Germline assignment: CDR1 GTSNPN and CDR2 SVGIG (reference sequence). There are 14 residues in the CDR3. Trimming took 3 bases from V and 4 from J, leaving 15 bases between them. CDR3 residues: CAWRGLQGSYGYTF. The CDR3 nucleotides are TGTGCCTGGAGGGGGCTTCAGGGATCCTATGGCTACACCTTC.

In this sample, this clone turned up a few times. The CDR3 DNA is TGCGCCAGCAGCCAAGCACAATCGACGACGACAGGGAAGGCTTTCTTT. Protein: CASSQAQSTTTGKAFF. V and J are TRBV4-3 and TRBJ1-1; 7 bases agree with TRBD1. CDR1 and CDR2 (germline): LGHNA, YSLEER. Trimming took 1 base from V and 11 from J; bases not matched to a gene: 16. The CDR3 extends over 16 amino acids.

The CDR3 nucleotides read TGCGCCAGCCAGGGGGGACAGATCGCTGCAGCTACGCAGTATTTT. Amino acid sequence: CASQGGQIAAATQYF. This chain uses TRBV5-1 with TRBJ2-3; D is possibly TRBD1 (7 bases). Trimming removed 7 bases from V and 8 bases from J, with 23 bases in between. The CDR3 extends over 15 amino acids. Germline V lookup: CDR1 SGHRS, CDR2 YFSETQ. Drawing the rest from reference TRBV5-1 and TRBJ2-3, the complete variable domain is KAGVTQTPRYLIKTRGQQVTLSCSPISGHRSVSWYQQTPGQGLQFLFEYFSETQRNKGNFPGRFSGRQFSNSRSEMNVSTLELGDSALYLCASQGGQIAAATQYFGPGTRLTVL.

For the CDR3, the DNA is TGTGCCAGAAGCTCGACCACAGGGGGCCCTCGCTCCTATAATTCACCCCTCCACTTT. As protein: CARSSTTGGPRSYNSPLHF. V is TRBV5-3 and J is TRBJ1-6, with 9 bases lining up with TRBD1. Being an ORF, TRBV5-3 has a function that is uncertain. The V gene end was trimmed by 3 bases and the J gene end by 0 bases; junction bases not matched to a gene: 10. The CDR3 loop spans 19 amino acids.

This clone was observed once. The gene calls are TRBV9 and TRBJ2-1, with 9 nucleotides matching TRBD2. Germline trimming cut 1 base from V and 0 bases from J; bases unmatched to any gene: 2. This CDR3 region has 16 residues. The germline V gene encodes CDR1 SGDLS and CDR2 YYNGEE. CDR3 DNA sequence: TGTGCCAGCAGCGTAAGCGGGGGGTCCTCCTACAATGAGCAGTTCTTC. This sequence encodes CASSVSGGSSYNEQFF.

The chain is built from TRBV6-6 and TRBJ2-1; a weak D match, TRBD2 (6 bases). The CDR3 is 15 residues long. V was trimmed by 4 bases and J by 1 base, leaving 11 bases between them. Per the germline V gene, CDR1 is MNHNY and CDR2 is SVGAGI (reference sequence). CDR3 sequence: CASSSGTQSYNEQFF. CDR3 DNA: TGTGCCAGCAGTTCCGGGACTCAGTCCTACAATGAGCAGTTCTTC.

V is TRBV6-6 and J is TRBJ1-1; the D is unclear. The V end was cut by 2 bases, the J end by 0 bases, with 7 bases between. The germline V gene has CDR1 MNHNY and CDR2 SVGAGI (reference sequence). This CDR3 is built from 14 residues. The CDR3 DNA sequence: TGTGCCAGCAGTTACACTCAAATGAACACTGAAGCTTTCTTT. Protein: CASSYTQMNTEAFF.

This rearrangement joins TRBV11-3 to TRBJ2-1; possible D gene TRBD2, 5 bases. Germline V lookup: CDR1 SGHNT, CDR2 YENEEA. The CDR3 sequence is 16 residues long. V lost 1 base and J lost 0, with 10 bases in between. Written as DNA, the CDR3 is TGTGCCAGCAGCTTAGGGCGAGGGAGCTCCTACAATGAGCAGTTCTTC. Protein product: CASSLGRGSSYNEQFF.

The CDR3 spells CASSLVVDEQYF. Written as DNA, the CDR3 is TGTGCCAGCAGCTTGGTAGTAGACGAGCAGTACTTC. The chain uses TRBV5-6 and TRBJ2-7, with D unresolved. This CDR3 spans 12 amino acids. Germline lookup yields CDR1 SGHDT and CDR2 YYEEEE. Trimming took off 0 bases at V and 5 bases at J, with 6 bases between the two ends.

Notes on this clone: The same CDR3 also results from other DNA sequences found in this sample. CDR3: CASSIRRGDQPQHF. The DNA of the CDR3 is TGTGCCAGTAGTATACGCAGGGGAGATCAGCCCCAGCATTTT. The chain carries TRBV19 and TRBJ1-5, with D possibly TRBD1 on 6 matching bases. V was cut by 2 bases and J by 5 bases, with 10 bases left in between. The germline V gene encodes CDR1 LNHDA and CDR2 SQIVND (reference sequence). The CDR3 totals 14 residues. The full variable domain, with the rest looked up from reference TRBV19 and TRBJ1-5, is DGGITQSPKYLFRKEGQNVTLSCEQNLNHDAMYWYRQDPGQGLRLIYYSQIVNDFQKGDIAEGYSVSREKKESFPLTVTSAQKNPTAFYLCASSIRRGDQPQHFGDGTRLSIL.

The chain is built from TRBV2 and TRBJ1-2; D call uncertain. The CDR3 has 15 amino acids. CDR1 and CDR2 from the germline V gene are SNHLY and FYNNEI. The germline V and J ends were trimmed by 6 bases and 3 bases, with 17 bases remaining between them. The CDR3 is CASRRIARSDYGYTF. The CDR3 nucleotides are TGTGCCAGCAGGAGGATCGCCAGATCTGACTATGGCTACACCTTC.

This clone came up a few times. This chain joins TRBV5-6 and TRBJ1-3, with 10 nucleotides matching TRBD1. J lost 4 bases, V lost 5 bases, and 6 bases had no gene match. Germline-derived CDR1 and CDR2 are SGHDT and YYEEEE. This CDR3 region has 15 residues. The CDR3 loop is CASRARQGAGNTIYF. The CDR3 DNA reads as TGTGCCAGCAGGGCCCGACAGGGGGCGGGAAACACCATATATTTT. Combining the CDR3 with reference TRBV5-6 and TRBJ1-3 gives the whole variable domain DAGVTQSPTHLIKTRGQQVTLRCSPKSGHDTVSWYQQALGQGPQFIFQYYEEEERQRGNFPDRFSGHQFPNYSSELNVNALLLGDSALYLCASRARQGAGNTIYFGEGSWLTVV.

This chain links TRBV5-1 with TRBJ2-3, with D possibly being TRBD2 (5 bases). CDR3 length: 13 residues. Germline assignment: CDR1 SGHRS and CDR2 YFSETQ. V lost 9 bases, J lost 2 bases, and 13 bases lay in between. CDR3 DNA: TGCGCCACCCGGGGTGAGGCCACAGATACGCAGTATTTT. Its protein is CATRGEATDTQYF.

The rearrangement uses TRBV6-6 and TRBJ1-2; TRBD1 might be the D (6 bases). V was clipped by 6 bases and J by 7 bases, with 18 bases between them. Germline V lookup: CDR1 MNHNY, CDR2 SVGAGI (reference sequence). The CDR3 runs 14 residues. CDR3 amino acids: CASSDWGGQGGYTF. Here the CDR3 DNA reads TGTGCCAGCAGCGACTGGGGGGGCCAGGGTGGCTACACCTTC.

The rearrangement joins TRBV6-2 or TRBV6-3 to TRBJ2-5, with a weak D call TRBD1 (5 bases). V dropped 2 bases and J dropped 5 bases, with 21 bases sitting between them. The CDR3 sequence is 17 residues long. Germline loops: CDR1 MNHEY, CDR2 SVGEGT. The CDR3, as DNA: TGTGCCAGCAGTTACGGCTATCTACTCACAGGCGCGGAGACCCAGTACTTC. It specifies CASSYGYLLTGAETQYF.

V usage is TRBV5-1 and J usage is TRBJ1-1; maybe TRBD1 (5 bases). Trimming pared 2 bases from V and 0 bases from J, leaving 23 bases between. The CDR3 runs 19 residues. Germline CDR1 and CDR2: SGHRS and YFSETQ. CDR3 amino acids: CASSFGQGVRKGMNTEAFF. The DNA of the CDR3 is TGCGCCAGCAGCTTTGGTCAGGGTGTTAGGAAGGGTATGAACACTGAAGCTTTCTTT.

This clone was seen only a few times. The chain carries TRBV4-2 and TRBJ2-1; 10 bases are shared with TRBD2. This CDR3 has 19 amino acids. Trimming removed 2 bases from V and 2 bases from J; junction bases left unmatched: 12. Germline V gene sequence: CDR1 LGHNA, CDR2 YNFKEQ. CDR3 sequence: CASSQRTSGSSTAYNEQFF. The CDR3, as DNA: TGTGCCAGCAGCCAAAGGACTAGCGGAAGCTCTACGGCCTACAATGAGCAGTTCTTC.

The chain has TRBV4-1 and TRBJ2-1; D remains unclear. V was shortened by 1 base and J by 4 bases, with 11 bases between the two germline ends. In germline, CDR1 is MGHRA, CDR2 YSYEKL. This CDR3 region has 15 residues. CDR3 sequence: CASSQAGSPYNEQFF. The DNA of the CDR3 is TGCGCCAGCAGCCAAGCAGGCTCACCATACAATGAGCAGTTCTTC.

For the CDR3, the DNA is TGTGCCAGCAGTTTAACCGGGACAGTCTATGGCTACACCTTC. Protein sequence: CASSLTGTVYGYTF. The chain couples TRBV27 to TRBJ1-2, with 7 positions matching TRBD1. Germline assignment: CDR1 MNHEY and CDR2 SMNVEV (reference sequence). V was clipped by 2 bases and J by 4 bases; unmatched bases: 4. The CDR3 totals 14 residues.

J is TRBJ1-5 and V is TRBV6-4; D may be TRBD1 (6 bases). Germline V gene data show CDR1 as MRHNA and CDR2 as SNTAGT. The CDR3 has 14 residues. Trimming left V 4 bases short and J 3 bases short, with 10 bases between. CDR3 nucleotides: TGTGCCAGCAGTGGCCAGGGGATCAATCAGCCCCAGCATTTT. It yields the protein CASSGQGINQPQHF.